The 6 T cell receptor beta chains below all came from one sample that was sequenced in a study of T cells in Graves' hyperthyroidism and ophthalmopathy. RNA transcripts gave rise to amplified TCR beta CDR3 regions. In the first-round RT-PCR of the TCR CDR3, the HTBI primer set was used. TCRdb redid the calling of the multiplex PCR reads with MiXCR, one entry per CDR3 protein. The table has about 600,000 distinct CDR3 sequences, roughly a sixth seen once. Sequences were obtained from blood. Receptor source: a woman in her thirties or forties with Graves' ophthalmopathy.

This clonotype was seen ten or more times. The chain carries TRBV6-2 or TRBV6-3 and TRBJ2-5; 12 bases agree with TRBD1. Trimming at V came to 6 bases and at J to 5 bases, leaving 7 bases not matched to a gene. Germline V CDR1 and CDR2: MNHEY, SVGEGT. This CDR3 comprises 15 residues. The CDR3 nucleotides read TGTGCCAGCAGACCCGGGACAGGGGGCGATGAGACCCAGTACTTC. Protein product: CASRPGTGGDETQYF.

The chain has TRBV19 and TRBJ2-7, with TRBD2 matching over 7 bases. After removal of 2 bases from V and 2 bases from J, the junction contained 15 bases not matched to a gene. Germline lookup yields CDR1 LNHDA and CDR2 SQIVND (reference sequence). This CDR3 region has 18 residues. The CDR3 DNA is TGTGCCAGTAGTATATCCCCCGCCGGGTCTAGCGGTCCCTACGAGCAGTACTTC. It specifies CASSISPAGSSGPYEQYF. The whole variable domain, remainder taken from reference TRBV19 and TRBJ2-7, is DGGITQSPKYLFRKEGQNVTLSCEQNLNHDAMYWYRQDPGQGLRLIYYSQIVNDFQKGDIAEGYSVSREKKESFPLTVTSAQKNPTAFYLCASSISPAGSSGPYEQYFGPGTRLTVT.

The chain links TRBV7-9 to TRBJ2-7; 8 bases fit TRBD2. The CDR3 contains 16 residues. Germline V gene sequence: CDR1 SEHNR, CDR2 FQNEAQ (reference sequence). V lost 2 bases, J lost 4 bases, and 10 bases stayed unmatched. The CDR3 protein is CASSLLGAGAGYEQYF. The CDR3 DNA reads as TGTGCCAGCAGCTTATTGGGAGCGGGAGCAGGGTACGAGCAGTACTTC.

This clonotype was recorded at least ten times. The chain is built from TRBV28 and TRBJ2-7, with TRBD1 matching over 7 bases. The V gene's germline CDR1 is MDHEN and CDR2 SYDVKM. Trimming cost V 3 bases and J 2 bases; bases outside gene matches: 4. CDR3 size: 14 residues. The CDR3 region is CASSLGQRAYEQYF. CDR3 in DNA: TGTGCCAGCAGTTTGGGACAGAGGGCCTACGAGCAGTACTTC.

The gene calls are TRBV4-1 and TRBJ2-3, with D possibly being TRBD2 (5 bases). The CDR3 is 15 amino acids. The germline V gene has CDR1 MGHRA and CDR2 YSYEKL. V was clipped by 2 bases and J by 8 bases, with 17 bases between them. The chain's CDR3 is CASSQPLAAGLTQYF. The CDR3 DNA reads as TGCGCCAGCAGCCAACCCCTGGCGGCGGGCCTTACGCAGTATTTT.

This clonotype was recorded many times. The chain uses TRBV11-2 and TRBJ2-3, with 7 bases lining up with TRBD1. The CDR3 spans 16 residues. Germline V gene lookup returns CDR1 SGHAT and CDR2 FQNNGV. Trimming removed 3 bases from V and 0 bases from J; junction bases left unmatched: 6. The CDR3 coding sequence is TGTGCCAGCAGCTTGAGGGACAGACGAAGCACAGATACGCAGTATTTT. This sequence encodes CASSLRDRRSTDTQYF.